What follows are 18 T cell receptor beta chains derived from one specimen sequenced in a study of CD8+CD57+ T cells in acquired aplastic anemia. The TCR beta profiling, which covered VDJ combination and CDR3 sequence, was carried out using genomic DNA as the template. Using its own MiXCR run on the reads, TCRdb lists one record per CDR3 protein. The sample lists 400,000 to 450,000 distinct CDR3 sequences; 65% to 80% were seen once. The sequencing sample was made of sorted CD4+, CD8+, or CD8+CD57+ T cells (not recorded which) from PBMCs. Receptor source: a human donor in good health, serving as a control.

With regard to this clonotype: It may be a read error: a sequence one base away is much more abundant. V is TRBV6-2 or TRBV6-3 and J is TRBJ1-2; no clear D. The CDR3 extends over 15 amino acids. Germline CDR1 and CDR2: MNHEY and SVGEGT. With 5 bases removed from V and 3 bases from J, the gap between germline ends came to 16 bases. The CDR3 region is CASSRPSDAHYGYTF. Here the CDR3 DNA reads TGTGCCAGCAGTCGCCCCTCCGACGCGCACTATGGCTACACCTTC.

Regarding this clonotype: In this CDR3 the conserved last residue, phenylalanine or tryptophan, is missing, so a read error is likely. The CDR3 loop reads CASSLEGANTEAFL. As DNA, the CDR3 is TGCGCCAGCAGCTTGGAGGGGGCGAACACTGAAGCTTTCCTT. The chain uses TRBV5-1 and TRBJ1-1; 7 bases are shared with TRBD1. Trimming cost V 0 bases and J 1 base; bases outside gene matches: 0. The CDR3 has 14 residues. Germline CDR1 is SGHRS and CDR2 is YFSETQ.

J is TRBJ2-7 and V is TRBV20-1; unclear D gene. The CDR3 has 16 amino acids. The V gene lost 6 bases and the J gene lost 1 base, with 22 bases spanning the gap. CDR1 is DFQATT, CDR2 SNEGSKA, per germline (reference sequence). CDR3 residues: CSASTQTSHLSYEQYF. DNA of the CDR3: TGCAGTGCCTCCACACAAACCTCACACCTTTCCTACGAGCAGTACTTC.

This clonotype was seen repeatedly, ten times or more. The rearrangement joins TRBV29-1 to TRBJ1-2, with 9 bases lining up with TRBD1. Trimming cost V 8 bases and J 0 bases; bases outside gene matches: 7. CDR1 and CDR2 from the germline V gene are SQVTM and ANQGSEA. The CDR3 runs 14 residues. The CDR3 coding sequence is TGCAGCACGACAGGGGGGGGAACTAACTATGGCTACACCTTC. Translating it yields CSTTGGGTNYGYTF.

On this clonotype itself: A read error may explain this, as a much larger clone is one base away. The chain employs TRBV20-1 and TRBJ1-2; no reliable D call. V gave up 0 bases and J gave up 4 bases, with 12 bases separating them. CDR3 length: 14 amino acids. Germline V gene data show CDR1 as DFQATT and CDR2 as SNEGSKA (reference sequence). CDR3 nucleotides: TGCAGTGCTAGAGAGGCCCCGGGAGGCTATGGCTACACCTTC. This sequence encodes CSAREAPGGYGYTF.

V usage is TRBV7-6 and J usage is TRBJ2-5; a possible D gene is TRBD2 (6 bases). The germline V and J ends were trimmed by 1 base and 7 bases, with 7 bases remaining between them. This CDR3 has 12 amino acids. Germline V CDR1 and CDR2: SGHVS, FNYEAQ. CDR3 DNA: TGTGCCAGCAGCTTAGGTAGCGGGACCCAGTACTTC. Translation gives CASSLGSGTQYF.

In this sample, this clonotype turned up many times. The CDR3 bases are TGTGCCAGCAGTCGCCTGAACGGGGGCGATGGCTACACCTTC. The encoded protein is CASSRLNGGDGYTF. The V and J genes are TRBV6-5 and TRBJ1-2; D perhaps matches TRBD1 (6 bases). V was shortened by 5 bases and J by 6 bases, with 16 bases between the two germline ends. Germline V gene sequence: CDR1 MNHEY, CDR2 SVGAGI. The length of the CDR3 is 14 residues.

This clonotype was found many times. The chain combines TRBV7-2 with TRBJ1-2, with 8 bases lining up with TRBD1. V lost 6 bases and J lost 6; bases outside the gene matches: 9. Germline assignment: CDR1 SGHTA and CDR2 FQGNSA. This CDR3 spans 14 amino acids. In DNA form, the CDR3 reads TGTGCCAGCAGACCTAACAGGGGGTTCAATGGCTACACCTTC. Residues: CASRPNRGFNGYTF.

This chain connects TRBV13 to TRBJ1-4; TRBD1 agrees at 10 bases. This CDR3 contains 15 residues. Germline-derived CDR1 and CDR2 are PRHDT and FYEKMQ (reference sequence). With V trimmed by 3 bases and J by 7 bases, 5 bases remained unmatched. DNA of the CDR3: TGTGCCAGCAGCTTGGTGGGACAGGGGAGTGAAAAACTGTTTTTT. Protein: CASSLVGQGSEKLFF.

This clonotype was found many times. The rearrangement joins TRBV12-3 or TRBV12-4 to TRBJ1-1; the D gene is possibly TRBD1 (6 bases). V shed 6 bases and J shed 8 bases, with 16 bases lying between them. The CDR3 is 13 amino acids. This CDR3 reads CASSTGTRIEAFF. CDR3 nucleotide sequence: TGTGCCAGCAGCACAGGGACTAGAATCGAAGCTTTCTTT.

This clonotype was observed at least ten times. This chain connects TRBV20-1 to TRBJ2-4; 11 positions match TRBD1. This CDR3 is built from 15 residues. V dropped 6 bases and J dropped 5; count of bases not matched to a gene: 9. The germline CDR1 and CDR2 sequences are DFQATT and SNEGSKA (reference sequence). This CDR3 is CSAKDRGRWENIQYF. DNA of the CDR3: TGCAGTGCCAAGGACAGGGGGCGCTGGGAAAACATTCAGTACTTC.

The chain has TRBV5-1 and TRBJ1-6; 9 bases fit TRBD1. The junction had 5 bases not matched to a gene; V was cut back by 1 base and J by 9 bases. Germline CDR1 and CDR2: SGHRS and YFSETQ. The CDR3 is made up of 15 amino acids. The CDR3 DNA reads TGCGCCAGCAGCTTGCTACAGGGGGCATCTTCACCCCTCCACTTT. Protein sequence: CASSLLQGASSPLHF.

This clonotype turned up a few times. This chain joins TRBV7-6 and TRBJ1-2, with D perhaps matching TRBD1 (5 bases). V was shortened by 5 bases and J by 1 base, with 8 bases between the two germline ends. The germline V gene has CDR1 SGHVS and CDR2 FNYEAQ. The CDR3 has 13 residues. The DNA for the CDR3 is TGTGCCAGCAGCAGGACAAATAACTATGGCTACACCTTC. It is translated as CASSRTNNYGYTF.

This clonotype appeared many times. This chain links TRBV6-5 with TRBJ2-1; weak D call: TRBD2 (7 bases). Germline assignment: CDR1 MNHEY and CDR2 SVGAGI. Deletions cut 7 bases from V and 5 bases from J, with 24 bases between. The CDR3 covers 17 residues. The CDR3 bases are TGTGCCAGCACCGCGCTCGGCGCGAGGGGGGGGAACAATGAGCAGTTCTTC. Translating it yields CASTALGARGGNNEQFF.

In its sample, this clonotype was seen a few times. The chain carries TRBV19 and TRBJ1-5; 8 nucleotides line up with TRBD1. Germline V gene sequence: CDR1 LNHDA, CDR2 SQIVND (reference sequence). Trimming took 5 bases from V and 5 from J; bases not matched to a gene: 2. CDR3 size: 13 residues. Here the CDR3 reads CASSGQGYQPQHF. CDR3 coding DNA: TGTGCCAGTAGTGGACAGGGATATCAGCCCCAGCATTTT.

This clonotype was counted once. The CDR3 end shows no conserved phenylalanine or tryptophan, and so a read error is likely. The DNA is left out, because the CDR3 cannot be placed on it with certainty; the CDR3 is given as TCRdb lists it. This chain uses TRBV2 with TRBJ2-5; the table's D call, TRBD1, was not checked against the DNA. The CDR3 is 13 amino acids long, termini counted. CDR1 SNHLY and CDR2 FYNNEI come from the germline V gene. The CDR3: CAGSYAPGAAEYV.

Note on this clonotype: At one boundary the junction diverges from the germline segment, which might be a read error. J is TRBJ2-5 and V is TRBV7-8; TRBD2 might be the D (5 bases). The length of the CDR3 is 14 residues. The germline V gene encodes CDR1 SGHVS and CDR2 FQNEAQ. The CDR3 sequence is CATSGLAEHETNDF. Here the CDR3 DNA reads TGTGCCACCAGCGGACTGGCGGAACATGAGACCAACGACTTC.

The chain couples TRBV20-1 to TRBJ2-7, with 9 bases matching TRBD2. The CDR3 is made up of 15 amino acids. The germline V gene encodes CDR1 DFQATT and CDR2 SNEGSKA (reference sequence). The V gene end was trimmed by 6 bases and the J gene end by 5 bases; junction bases not matched to a gene: 14. In DNA, the CDR3 is TGCAGTGCCACCCGAAGCGGGGGGCCCATCGACGAGCAGTACTTC. Encoded protein: CSATRSGGPIDEQYF.